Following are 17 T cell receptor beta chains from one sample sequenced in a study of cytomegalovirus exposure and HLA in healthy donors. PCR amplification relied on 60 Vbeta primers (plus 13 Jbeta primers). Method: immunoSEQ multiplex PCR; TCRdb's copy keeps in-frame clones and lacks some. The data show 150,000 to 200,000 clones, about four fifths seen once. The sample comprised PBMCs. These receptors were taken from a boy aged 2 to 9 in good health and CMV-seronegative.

Here the CDR3 DNA reads TGTGCCAGCAGTTATAGGGAGATTGCTTTCTTT. Translating gives CASSYREIAFF. This rearrangement joins TRBV6-6 to TRBJ1-1; D not resolved. V lost 3 bases and J 11 bases, leaving 10 bases between the germline ends. CDR1 and CDR2 (germline): MNHNY, SVGAGI (reference sequence). CDR3 length: 11 amino acids.

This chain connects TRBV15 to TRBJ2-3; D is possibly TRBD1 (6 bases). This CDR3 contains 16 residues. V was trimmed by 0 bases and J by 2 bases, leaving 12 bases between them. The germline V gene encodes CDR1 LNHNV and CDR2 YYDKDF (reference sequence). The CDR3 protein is CATSRDRDTYTDTQYF. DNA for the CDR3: TGTGCCACCAGCAGAGACCGGGACACTTACACAGATACGCAGTATTTT.

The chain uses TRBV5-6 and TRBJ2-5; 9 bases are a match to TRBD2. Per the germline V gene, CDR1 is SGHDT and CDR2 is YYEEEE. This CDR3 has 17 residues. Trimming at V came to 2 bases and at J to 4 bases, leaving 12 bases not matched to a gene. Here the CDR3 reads CASSLRLTSGGGETQYF. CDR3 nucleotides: TGTGCCAGCAGCTTACGCTTGACTAGCGGAGGAGGAGAGACCCAGTACTTC.

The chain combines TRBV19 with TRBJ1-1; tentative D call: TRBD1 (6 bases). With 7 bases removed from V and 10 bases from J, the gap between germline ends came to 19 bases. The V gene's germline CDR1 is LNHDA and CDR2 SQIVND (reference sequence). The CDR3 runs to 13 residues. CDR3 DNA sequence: TGTGCCAGTACCGCACCAGGGGTAGTGCGAGCTTTCTTT. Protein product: CASTAPGVVRAFF.

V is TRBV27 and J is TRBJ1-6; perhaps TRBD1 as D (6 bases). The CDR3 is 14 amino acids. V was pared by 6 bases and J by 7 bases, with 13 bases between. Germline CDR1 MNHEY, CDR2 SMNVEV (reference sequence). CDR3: CASSIGQSNSPLHF. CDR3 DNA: TGTGCCAGCAGCATCGGACAGTCGAATTCACCCCTCCACTTT.

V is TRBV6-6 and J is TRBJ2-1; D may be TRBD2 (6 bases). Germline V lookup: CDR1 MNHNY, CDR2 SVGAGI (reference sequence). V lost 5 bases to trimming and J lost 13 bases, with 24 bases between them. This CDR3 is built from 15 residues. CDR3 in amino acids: CASSPSLASPTPQFF. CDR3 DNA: TGTGCCAGCAGTCCCTCACTAGCCTCCCCAACCCCACAGTTCTTC.

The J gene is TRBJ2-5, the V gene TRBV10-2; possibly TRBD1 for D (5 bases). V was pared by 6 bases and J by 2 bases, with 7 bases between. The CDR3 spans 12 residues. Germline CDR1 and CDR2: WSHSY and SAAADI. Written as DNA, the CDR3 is TGCGCCAGCAGCCGGACACAAGAGACCCAGTACTTC. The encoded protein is CASSRTQETQYF.

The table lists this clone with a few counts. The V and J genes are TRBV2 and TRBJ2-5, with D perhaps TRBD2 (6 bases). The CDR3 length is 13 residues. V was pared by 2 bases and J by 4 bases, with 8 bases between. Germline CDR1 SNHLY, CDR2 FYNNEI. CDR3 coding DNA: TGTGCCAGCAGTGAACTGGAGGGAGAGACCCAGTACTTC. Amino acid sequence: CASSELEGETQYF.

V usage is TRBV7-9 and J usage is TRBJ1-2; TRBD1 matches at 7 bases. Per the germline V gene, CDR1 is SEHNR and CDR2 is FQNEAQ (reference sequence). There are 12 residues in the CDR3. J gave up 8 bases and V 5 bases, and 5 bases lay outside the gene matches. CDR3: CASSPTGNGYTF. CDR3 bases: TGTGCCAGCAGCCCGACAGGGAACGGCTACACCTTC.

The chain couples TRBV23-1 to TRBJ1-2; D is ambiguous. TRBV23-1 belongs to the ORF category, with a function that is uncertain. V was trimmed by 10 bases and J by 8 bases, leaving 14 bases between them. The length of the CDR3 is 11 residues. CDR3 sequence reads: CAILRVEGYTF. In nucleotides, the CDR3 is TGCGCCATCCTCCGGGTAGAAGGCTACACCTTC.

CDR3 residues: CASSSEQGRETQYF. The CDR3 DNA sequence: TGTGCCAGCTCATCAGAACAGGGTCGGGAGACCCAGTACTTC. The chain is built from TRBV18 and TRBJ2-5, with a weak D call TRBD1 (6 bases). Germline lookup yields CDR1 KGHSH and CDR2 LQKENI. The V and J ends lost 5 bases and 5 bases respectively, with 15 bases between them. There are 14 residues in the CDR3.

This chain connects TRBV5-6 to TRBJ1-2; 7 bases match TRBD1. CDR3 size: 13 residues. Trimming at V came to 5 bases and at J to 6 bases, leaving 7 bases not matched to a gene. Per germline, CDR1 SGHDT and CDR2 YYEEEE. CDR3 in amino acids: CASSHGTEHGYTF. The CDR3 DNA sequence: TGTGCCAGCAGTCATGGGACAGAACATGGCTACACCTTC. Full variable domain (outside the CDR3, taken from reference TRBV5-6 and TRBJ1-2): DAGVTQSPTHLIKTRGQQVTLRCSPKSGHDTVSWYQQALGQGPQFIFQYYEEEERQRGNFPDRFSGHQFPNYSSELNVNALLLGDSALYLCASSHGTEHGYTFGSGTRLTVV.

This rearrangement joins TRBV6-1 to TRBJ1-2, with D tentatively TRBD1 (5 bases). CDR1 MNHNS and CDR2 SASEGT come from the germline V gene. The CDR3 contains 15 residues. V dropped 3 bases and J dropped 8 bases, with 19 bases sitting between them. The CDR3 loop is CASSDGQGWTEGYTF. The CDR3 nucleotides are TGTGCCAGCAGTGATGGCCAGGGTTGGACGGAAGGCTACACCTTC.

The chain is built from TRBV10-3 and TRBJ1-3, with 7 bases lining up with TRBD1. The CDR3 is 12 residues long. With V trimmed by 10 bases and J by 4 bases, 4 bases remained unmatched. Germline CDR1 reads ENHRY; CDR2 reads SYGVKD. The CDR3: CATTGQGNTIYF. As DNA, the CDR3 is TGTGCCACCACGGGACAGGGAAACACCATATATTTT.

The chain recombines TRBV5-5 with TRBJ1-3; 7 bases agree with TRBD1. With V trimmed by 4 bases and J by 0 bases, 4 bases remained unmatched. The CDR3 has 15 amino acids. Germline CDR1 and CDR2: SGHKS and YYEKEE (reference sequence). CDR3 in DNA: TGTGCCAGCAGCCCGACAGGGAACTCTGGAAACACCATATATTTT. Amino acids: CASSPTGNSGNTIYF.

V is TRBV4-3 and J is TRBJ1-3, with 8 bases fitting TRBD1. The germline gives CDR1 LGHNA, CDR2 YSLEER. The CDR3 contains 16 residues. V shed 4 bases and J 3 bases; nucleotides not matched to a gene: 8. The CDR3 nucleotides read TGCGCCAGCAGCCTCACAACAGGGGGAGGTGGAAACACCATATATTTT. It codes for CASSLTTGGGGNTIYF.

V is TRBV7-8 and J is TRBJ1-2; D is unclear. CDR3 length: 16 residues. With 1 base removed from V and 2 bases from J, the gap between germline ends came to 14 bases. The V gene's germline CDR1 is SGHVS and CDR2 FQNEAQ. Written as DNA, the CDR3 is TGTGCCAGCAGCTTAGTCCCGGAGAAAAGGAACTATGGCTACACCTTC. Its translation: CASSLVPEKRNYGYTF.